This passage covers 3 T cell receptor beta chains from one sample sequenced in a study of T cell repertoires in cytomegalovirus infection. Each CDR3 protein is one row after TCRdb ran MiXCR on the reads. The sample lists about 740,000 distinct CDR3 sequences, approximately 40% seen once, with 2.8% in the top ten. Sequencing input: PBMCs. The receptor set was obtained from a human donor in good health (CMV status not recorded). Some clones in this sample may be carry-over from other donors' samples.

V gene TRBV5-6 combines with J gene TRBJ1-5; D possibly corresponds to TRBD1 (5 bases). The V gene lost 4 bases and the J gene lost 6 bases, with 17 bases spanning the gap. Germline assignment: CDR1 SGHDT and CDR2 YYEEEE. CDR3 length equals 15 residues. As DNA, the CDR3 is TGTGCCAGCAGCCACGGGGTGGCGGGACTTCAGCCCCAGCATTTT. It codes for CASSHGVAGLQPQHF.

The chain recombines TRBV2 with TRBJ1-2, with TRBD1 identical over 8 bases. This CDR3 is built from 14 residues. With V trimmed by 3 bases and J by 4 bases, 4 bases remained unmatched. CDR1 and CDR2 (germline): SNHLY, FYNNEI. The CDR3 protein is CASSDAGGGYGYTF. The CDR3 DNA is TGTGCCAGCAGTGACGCAGGGGGCGGCTATGGCTACACCTTC.

This chain joins TRBV20-1 and TRBJ1-2; the match to TRBD1 covers 7 bases. From germline, CDR1 is DFQATT and CDR2 SNEGSKA (reference sequence). The CDR3 sequence is 15 residues long. V dropped 3 bases and J dropped 2; count of bases not matched to a gene: 9. The CDR3, as DNA: TGCAGTGCTAGCGGAGGTCTACAGGGGAACTATGGCTACACCTTC. Translation: CSASGGLQGNYGYTF.